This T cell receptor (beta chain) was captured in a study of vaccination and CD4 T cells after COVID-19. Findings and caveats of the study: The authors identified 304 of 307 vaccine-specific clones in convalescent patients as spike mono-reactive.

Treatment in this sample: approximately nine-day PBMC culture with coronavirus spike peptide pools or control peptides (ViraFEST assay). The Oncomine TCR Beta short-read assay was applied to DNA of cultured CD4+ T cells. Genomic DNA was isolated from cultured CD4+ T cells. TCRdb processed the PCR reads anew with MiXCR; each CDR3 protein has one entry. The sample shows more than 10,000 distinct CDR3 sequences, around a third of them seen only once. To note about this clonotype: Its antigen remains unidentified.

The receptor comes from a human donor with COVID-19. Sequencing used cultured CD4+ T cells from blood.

The CDR3 sequence is CASSRGRATNEKLFF. DNA for the CDR3: TGTGCCAGCAGCCGAGGACGCGCAACTAATGAAAAACTGTTTTTT. The chain carries TRBV7-2 and TRBJ1-4; D gene uncertain. This CDR3 has 15 amino acids. Germline V gene lookup returns CDR1 SGHTA and CDR2 FQGNSA. Between the trimmed V and J ends, which lost 5 bases and 0 bases, there was a span of 10 bases.